A single sample gave rise to the 30 T cell receptor beta chains below, sequenced in a study of blood T cell repertoires in COVID-19. Only in-frame clones appear in the TCRdb table, and some are missing; sequencing was by immunoSEQ multiplex PCR. The profile shows about 170,000 clones, 70% to 90% of them singletons. The sequenced sample was peripheral blood. The receptor set was obtained from a woman older than 75 with COVID-19, enrolled during active disease.

This chain connects TRBV30 to TRBJ1-5, with a possible D match to TRBD1 (5 bases). Germline V lookup: CDR1 GTSNPN, CDR2 SVGIG (reference sequence). The CDR3 loop spans 14 amino acids. V lost 0 bases, J lost 2 bases, and 8 bases lay in between. DNA of the CDR3: TGTGCCTGGAGTGTGTGGGGGGGCAATCAGCCCCAGCATTTT. Residues: CAWSVWGGNQPQHF.

V gene TRBV28 combines with J gene TRBJ2-2; the match to TRBD2 covers 10 bases. The germline V gene has CDR1 MDHEN and CDR2 SYDVKM. The CDR3 is 17 amino acids. Unmatched junction bases numbered 4, after V lost 2 bases and J lost 1 base. In nucleotides, the CDR3 is TGTGCCAGCAGTTTAGGTAGCGGGAGGAGGAACACCGGGGAGCTGTTTTTT. Translating it yields CASSLGSGRRNTGELFF. The full variable domain, its missing parts supplied by reference TRBV28 and TRBJ2-2, is DVKVTQSSRYLVKRTGEKVFLECVQDMDHENMFWYRQDPGLGLRLIYFSYDVKMKEKGDIPEGYSVSREKKERFSLILESASTNQTSMYLCASSLGSGRRNTGELFFGEGSRLTVL.

The chain carries TRBV4-1 and TRBJ1-4; TRBD1 might be the D (6 bases). The CDR3 totals 17 residues. The V gene lost 0 bases and the J gene lost 5 bases, with 16 bases spanning the gap. Per germline, CDR1 MGHRA and CDR2 YSYEKL. As DNA, the CDR3 is TGCGCCAGCAGCCAAGATCTGACAGGAAGGTTGAATGAAAAACTGTTTTTT. The encoded protein is CASSQDLTGRLNEKLFF.

J is TRBJ1-5 and V is TRBV28; D not resolved. The germline V gene encodes CDR1 MDHEN and CDR2 SYDVKM. This CDR3 spans 13 amino acids. V lost 4 bases and J 0 bases, leaving 4 bases between the germline ends. CDR3 DNA sequence: TGTGCCAGCAGTTCCCATAGCAATCAGCCCCAGCATTTT. Translating gives CASSSHSNQPQHF.

V gene TRBV2 combines with J gene TRBJ2-7; D possibly corresponds to TRBD2 (5 bases). CDR1 and CDR2 (germline): SNHLY, FYNNEI. Trimming took off 0 bases at V and 7 bases at J, with 16 bases between the two ends. The CDR3 runs 15 residues. The CDR3 DNA is TGTGCCAGCAGTGAAGCGCTTCGAGTTAGAGGGGAGCAGTACTTC. Its translation: CASSEALRVRGEQYF.

The chain uses TRBV29-1 and TRBJ1-1, with D possibly matching TRBD1 (6 bases). Trimming removed 4 bases from V and 4 bases from J, with 10 bases in between. The CDR3 runs to 12 residues. The germline V gene encodes CDR1 SQVTM and CDR2 ANQGSEA. The CDR3 protein is CSVVGQSTEAFF. CDR3 nucleotides: TGCAGCGTTGTTGGACAGAGCACTGAAGCTTTCTTT.

The genes are TRBV5-8 and TRBJ2-3; 10 positions agree with TRBD2. Germline V gene sequence: CDR1 SGHTS, CDR2 YDEGEE. The V gene end was trimmed by 2 bases and the J gene end by 1 base; junction bases not matched to a gene: 4. The CDR3 has 16 amino acids. CDR3 residues: CASSFGTSGGTDTQYF. Here the CDR3 DNA reads TGTGCCAGCAGCTTTGGAACTAGCGGGGGCACAGATACGCAGTATTTT. The entire variable domain, with the rest obtained from reference TRBV5-8 and TRBJ2-3, is as follows: EAGVTQSPTHLIKTRGQQATLRCSPISGHTSVYWYQQALGLGLQFLLWYDEGEERNRGNFPPRFSGRQFPNYSSELNVNALELEDSALYLCASSFGTSGGTDTQYFGPGTRLTVL.

In its sample, this clone was seen a few times. The genes are TRBV11-2 and TRBJ2-2; TRBD1 agrees at 7 bases. The CDR3 is 17 residues long. Germline V gene data show CDR1 as SGHAT and CDR2 as FQNNGV. The ends lost 3 bases at V and 7 bases at J; junction bases unmatched: 14. As DNA, the CDR3 is TGTGCCAGCAGCTTTGACCAACAGGGAAACAGGGGCGGGGAGCTGTTTTTT. It encodes CASSFDQQGNRGGELFF.

The gene calls are TRBV18 and TRBJ2-1; D might be TRBD1 (5 bases). Germline-derived CDR1 and CDR2 are KGHSH and LQKENI. This CDR3 contains 17 residues. V was trimmed by 1 base and J by 8 bases, leaving 21 bases between them. The chain's CDR3 is CASSPQAGSLLLHEQFF. The CDR3 DNA sequence: TGTGCCAGCTCACCACAGGCAGGGTCGCTGTTGCTTCATGAGCAGTTCTTC.

The J gene is TRBJ2-3, the V gene TRBV4-2; 9 nucleotides match TRBD2. The trim removed 5 bases at V and 0 bases at J, leaving 12 bases unmatched. This CDR3 has 18 amino acids. CDR1 and CDR2 from the germline V gene are LGHNA and YNFKEQ. The CDR3 nucleotides read TGTGCCAGCAGCGAATTGCGCGGGAGGGCCGGGAGCACAGATACGCAGTATTTT. It yields the protein CASSELRGRAGSTDTQYF.

V is TRBV18 and J is TRBJ2-7, with TRBD1 identical over 7 bases. Trimming cost V 4 bases and J 5 bases; bases outside gene matches: 5. The CDR3 loop spans 13 amino acids. Germline CDR1 reads KGHSH; CDR2 reads LQKENI. This chain's CDR3 is CASSLDRDNEQYF. The CDR3 DNA is TGTGCCAGCTCACTCGACAGGGACAACGAGCAGTACTTC. Complete variable domain (other parts from reference TRBV18 and TRBJ2-7): NAGVMQNPRHLVRRRGQEARLRCSPMKGHSHVYWYRQLPEEGLKFMVYLQKENIIDESGMPKERFSAEFPKEGPSILRIQQVVRGDSAAYFCASSLDRDNEQYFGPGTRLTVT.

The chain employs TRBV5-5 and TRBJ2-1, with 9 bases that match TRBD2. Unmatched junction bases numbered 19, after V lost 6 bases and J lost 6 bases. The length of the CDR3 is 18 residues. From germline, CDR1 is SGHKS and CDR2 YYEKEE (reference sequence). In DNA form, the CDR3 reads TGTGCCAGCACCATAGCGCCGTTCCGGCGGGGGGGCATCAATGAGCAGTTCTTC. It yields the protein CASTIAPFRRGGINEQFF.

This clone was recorded a few times. The chain is built from TRBV4-1 and TRBJ2-5, with D tentatively TRBD2 (6 bases). Germline CDR1 reads MGHRA; CDR2 reads YSYEKL. The CDR3 extends over 16 amino acids. V lost 5 bases and J lost 1, with 17 bases in between. The CDR3 DNA sequence: TGCGCCAGCAGCGACCCCGGCGGGGCACTCCAAGAGACCCAGTACTTC. Translating it yields CASSDPGGALQETQYF.

This clone occurred a few times. The chain has TRBV19 and TRBJ1-2; D is perhaps TRBD1 (6 bases). In germline, CDR1 is LNHDA, CDR2 SQIVND (reference sequence). V gave up 5 bases and J gave up 3 bases, with 16 bases separating them. This CDR3 has 15 residues. The CDR3 DNA reads TGTGCCAGTAGTCCACACCGGGACACGCACTATGGCTACACCTTC. Translated: CASSPHRDTHYGYTF. Together with reference TRBV19 and TRBJ1-2, the CDR3 gives the full variable domain: DGGITQSPKYLFRKEGQNVTLSCEQNLNHDAMYWYRQDPGQGLRLIYYSQIVNDFQKGDIAEGYSVSREKKESFPLTVTSAQKNPTAFYLCASSPHRDTHYGYTFGSGTRLTVV.

V gene TRBV7-9 combines with J gene TRBJ2-2; TRBD1 agrees at 9 bases. Germline V gene data show CDR1 as SEHNR and CDR2 as FQNEAQ (reference sequence). The CDR3 runs to 15 residues. V was clipped by 4 bases and J by 7 bases; unmatched bases: 7. The CDR3 DNA is TGTGCCAGCAGCTCTACCGGGACAGGGATCGGGGAGCTGTTTTTT. Translation: CASSSTGTGIGELFF.

This rearrangement joins TRBV5-1 to TRBJ2-4, with TRBD1 as a possible D gene (5 bases). CDR3 length: 14 amino acids. Germline V gene sequence: CDR1 SGHRS, CDR2 YFSETQ. V dropped 0 bases and J dropped 9 bases, with 13 bases sitting between them. This chain's CDR3 is CASSLEAGRSIQYF. DNA of the CDR3: TGCGCCAGCAGCTTGGAGGCAGGGCGAAGCATTCAGTACTTC. The full variable domain, rest sourced from reference TRBV5-1 and TRBJ2-4, is KAGVTQTPRYLIKTRGQQVTLSCSPISGHRSVSWYQQTPGQGLQFLFEYFSETQRNKGNFPGRFSGRQFSNSRSEMNVSTLELGDSALYLCASSLEAGRSIQYFGAGTRLSVL.

In this sample, this clone turned up once. The V call is TRBV18, the J call TRBJ1-4, with unresolved D. Germline lookup yields CDR1 KGHSH and CDR2 LQKENI. The CDR3 contains 13 residues. Between the trimmed V and J ends, which lost 3 bases and 4 bases, there was a span of 6 bases. CDR3 sequence reads: CASSPRVNEKLFF. In DNA form, the CDR3 reads TGTGCCAGCTCACCTCGGGTTAATGAAAAACTGTTTTTT.

The J gene is TRBJ1-5, the V gene TRBV12-3 or TRBV12-4, with no clear D. The CDR3 contains 12 residues. V lost 4 bases and J 5 bases, leaving 6 bases between the germline ends. The CDR3 protein is CASSSDYQPQHF. For the CDR3, the DNA is TGTGCCAGCAGTTCCGACTATCAGCCCCAGCATTTT.

The V and J genes are TRBV6-5 and TRBJ1-2, with D perhaps matching TRBD1 (5 bases). CDR3 length: 11 amino acids. Trimming took 5 bases from V and 8 from J, leaving 9 bases between them. Germline CDR1 reads MNHEY; CDR2 reads SVGAGI. The DNA for the CDR3 is TGTGCCAGCAGTAGGGCAGGGGGCTACACCTTC. Amino acids: CASSRAGGYTF.

The chain combines TRBV5-1 with TRBJ1-1; 7 bases are shared with TRBD1. V lost 2 bases to trimming and J lost 3 bases; unmatched junction nucleotides: 10. The CDR3 extends over 16 amino acids. The germline gives CDR1 SGHRS, CDR2 YFSETQ. The CDR3 spells CASSFRGTADYTEAFF. The CDR3 coding sequence is TGCGCCAGCAGCTTCCGAGGGACAGCGGATTACACTGAAGCTTTCTTT. The entire variable domain, with the rest obtained from reference TRBV5-1 and TRBJ1-1, is as follows: KAGVTQTPRYLIKTRGQQVTLSCSPISGHRSVSWYQQTPGQGLQFLFEYFSETQRNKGNFPGRFSGRQFSNSRSEMNVSTLELGDSALYLCASSFRGTADYTEAFFGQGTRLTVV.

The chain links TRBV11-2 to TRBJ2-1; TRBD2 is a possible D gene (5 bases). Germline-derived CDR1 and CDR2 are SGHAT and FQNNGV. The V end was cut by 5 bases, the J end by 3 bases, with 20 bases between. The CDR3 sequence is 17 residues long. The CDR3 loop is CASSRSPVLALYNEQFF. For the CDR3, the DNA is TGTGCCAGCAGCCGAAGTCCAGTTCTAGCCCTCTACAATGAGCAGTTCTTC.

This clone was seen a few times. The J gene is TRBJ2-7, the V gene TRBV27, with TRBD2 as a possible D gene (5 bases). Per the germline V gene, CDR1 is MNHEY and CDR2 is SMNVEV (reference sequence). Trimming removed 6 bases from V and 0 bases from J, with 12 bases in between. The CDR3 has 14 residues. DNA for the CDR3: TGTGCCAGCAGACCTCACGAGGGCTCCTACGAGCAGTACTTC. Its translation is CASRPHEGSYEQYF.

CDR3 bases: TGTGCCAGCAGTTATGGGGGGGCGGATGAAGCTTTCTTT. It is translated as CASSYGGADEAFF. The V call is TRBV6-5, the J call TRBJ1-1; D may be TRBD1 (6 bases). This CDR3 is 13 amino acids long. The germline V gene has CDR1 MNHEY and CDR2 SVGAGI. V was clipped by 3 bases and J by 7 bases, with 12 bases between them.

This clone was seen a few times. This chain uses TRBV9 with TRBJ2-7; D is possibly TRBD2 (5 bases). Trimming stripped 3 bases from V and 2 bases from J, with 18 bases between. The CDR3 totals 16 residues. Per germline, CDR1 SGDLS and CDR2 YYNGEE. This CDR3 is CASSGVLGGQAYEQYF. In DNA form, the CDR3 reads TGTGCCAGCAGCGGAGTGCTTGGAGGCCAGGCCTACGAGCAGTACTTC.

The rearrangement joins TRBV2 to TRBJ1-1; TRBD1 matches 10 bases. CDR1 is SNHLY and CDR2 is FYNNEI in the germline V gene. There are 16 residues in the CDR3. V lost 4 bases, J lost 0 bases, and 5 bases stayed unmatched. The CDR3 sequence: CASSGRDRGMNTEAFF. The CDR3 DNA is TGTGCCAGCAGTGGCCGGGACAGGGGTATGAACACTGAAGCTTTCTTT.

V and J are TRBV27 and TRBJ1-1, with 8 nucleotides matching TRBD1. The germline V gene has CDR1 MNHEY and CDR2 SMNVEV (reference sequence). With 8 bases clipped from V and 7 bases from J, the junction kept 12 bases outside the gene matches. The CDR3 has 14 amino acids. The CDR3, as DNA: TGTGCCAGCGGCATAACAGGGGGGGGAGGTGAAGCTTTCTTT. Its translation is CASGITGGGGEAFF.

The chain joins TRBV15 to TRBJ2-7; the match to TRBD1 covers 10 bases. The CDR3 loop spans 16 amino acids. Per the germline V gene, CDR1 is LNHNV and CDR2 is YYDKDF (reference sequence). J gave up 6 bases and V 0 bases, and 8 bases lay outside the gene matches. The CDR3 protein is CATSRDLWDRGAEQYF. The CDR3 bases are TGTGCCACCAGCAGAGATCTCTGGGACAGGGGTGCCGAGCAGTACTTC.

This clone was picked up one time. The gene calls are TRBV28 and TRBJ2-7; D ambiguous. The germline V gene has CDR1 MDHEN and CDR2 SYDVKM. Between the trimmed V and J ends, which lost 6 bases and 5 bases, there was a span of 11 bases. The CDR3 runs to 12 residues. In nucleotides, the CDR3 is TGTGCCAGCAGGTCTTGGCTCCACGAGCAGTACTTC. Translating it yields CASRSWLHEQYF.

V is TRBV18 and J is TRBJ1-1, with unresolved D. The CDR3 has 15 residues. Trimming left V 0 bases short and J 5 bases short, with 13 bases between. CDR1 is KGHSH, CDR2 LQKENI, per germline. CDR3 coding DNA: TGTGCCAGCTCACCACCTAGCCCGAGGAGGACTGAAGCTTTCTTT. Protein: CASSPPSPRRTEAFF. Complete variable domain (other parts from reference TRBV18 and TRBJ1-1): NAGVMQNPRHLVRRRGQEARLRCSPMKGHSHVYWYRQLPEEGLKFMVYLQKENIIDESGMPKERFSAEFPKEGPSILRIQQVVRGDSAAYFCASSPPSPRRTEAFFGQGTRLTVV.

V and J are TRBV10-1 and TRBJ1-6, with TRBD1 identical over 8 bases. The germline V gene has CDR1 WNHNN and CDR2 SYGVQD (reference sequence). The V segment lost 3 bases and the J segment 8 bases; nucleotides outside the gene matches: 3. This CDR3 has 14 residues. CDR3 region: CASSDQGAHSPLHF. The CDR3 region has the DNA TGCGCCAGCAGTGATCAGGGGGCGCATTCACCCCTCCACTTT.